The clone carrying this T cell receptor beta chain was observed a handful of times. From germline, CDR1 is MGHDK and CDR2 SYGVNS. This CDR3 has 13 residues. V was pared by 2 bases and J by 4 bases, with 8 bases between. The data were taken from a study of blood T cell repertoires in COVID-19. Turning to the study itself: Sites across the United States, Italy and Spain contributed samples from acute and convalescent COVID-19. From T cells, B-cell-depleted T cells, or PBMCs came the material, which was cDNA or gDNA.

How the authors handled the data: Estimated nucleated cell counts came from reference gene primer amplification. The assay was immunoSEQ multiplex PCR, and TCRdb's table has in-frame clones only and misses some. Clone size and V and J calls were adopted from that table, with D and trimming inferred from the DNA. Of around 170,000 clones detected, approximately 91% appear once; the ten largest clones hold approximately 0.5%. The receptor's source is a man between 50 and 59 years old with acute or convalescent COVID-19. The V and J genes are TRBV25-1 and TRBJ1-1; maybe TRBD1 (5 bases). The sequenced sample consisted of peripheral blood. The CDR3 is CASSEGGGTEAFF. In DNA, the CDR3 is TGTGCCAGCAGTGAAGGGGGAGGCACTGAAGCTTTCTTT.